A selection of T cell receptor beta chains follows, all from one sample in a study of blood T cell repertoires in COVID-19. This table comes from immunoSEQ multiplex PCR, and its TCRdb copy is limited to in-frame clones, with some not included. The table shows a few hundred thousand clones, with roughly 88% occurring only once. The sequencing input was peripheral blood. These receptors all come from a human donor with COVID-19, enrolled during active disease. The donor label of this sample is uncertain. Each CDR3 is given with its conserved first and last residue. The D gene is left open where the match is weak. Rows give clone size only sometimes, using once, few, many, or a class for an expanded clone.

D,V,J,size,CDR3,DNA
NA,TRBV19,TRBJ2-4,NA,CASSIFRGAKNIQYF,TGTGCCAGTAGTATATTCCGGGGGGCCAAAAACATTCAGTACTTC
NA,TRBV7-8,TRBJ2-7,NA,CASSQTGEQYF,TGTGCCAGCAGCCAAACGGGGGAGCAGTACTTC
TRBD1,TRBV6-5,TRBJ1-5,NA,CASRTQGDQPQHF,TGTGCCAGCAGAACACAGGGGGATCAGCCCCAGCATTTT
NA,TRBV2,TRBJ2-3,NA,CASSDGGEGTDTQYF,TGTGCCAGCAGTGATGGCGGCGAGGGCACAGATACGCAGTATTTT
NA,TRBV19,TRBJ1-1,few,CASSQGRNTEAFF,TGTGCCAGTAGCCAGGGGAGAAACACTGAAGCTTTCTTT
NA,TRBV3-1/TRBV3-2,TRBJ1-2,NA,CASSPPGRGGYTF,TGTGCCAGCAGCCCACCGGGCCGCGGGGGCTACACCTTC
TRBD1,TRBV28,TRBJ1-5,once,CASSSATGSGQPQHF,TGTGCCAGCAGTTCCGCGACAGGGTCTGGTCAGCCCCAGCATTTT
NA,TRBV20-1,TRBJ1-4,NA,CASYRNEKLFF,TGCGCCTCCTACAGAAATGAAAAACTGTTTTTT
NA,TRBV18,TRBJ1-4,NA,CASHRGTTNEKLFF,TGTGCCAGCCACCGAGGGACAACTAATGAAAAACTGTTTTTT
NA,TRBV18,TRBJ1-6,NA,CASSDREGVLHF,TGTGCCAGCTCAGACCGCGAAGGAGTCCTCCACTTT
NA,TRBV3-1/TRBV3-2,TRBJ2-1,NA,CASSQWGNGNEQFF,TGTGCCAGCAGCCAATGGGGCAACGGGAATGAGCAGTTCTTC
NA,TRBV28,TRBJ1-3,NA,CASMTAPGNTIYF,TGTGCCAGCATGACAGCCCCGGGAAACACCATATATTTT
TRBD1,TRBV30,TRBJ1-2,NA,CAWSGGTGDGYTF,TGTGCCTGGAGTGGCGGGACAGGGGATGGCTACACCTTC
TRBD1,TRBV6-4,TRBJ1-2,once,CASSPPDRGGYTF,TGTGCCAGCAGTCCTCCGGACAGGGGTGGCTACACCTTC
NA,TRBV10-3,TRBJ2-7,NA,CASTREQIYEQYF,TGTGCCTCCACCCGGGAGCAGATCTACGAGCAGTACTTC
NA,TRBV5-1,TRBJ1-1,NA,CASSFGRNTEAFF,TGCGCCAGCAGCTTCGGGAGGAACACTGAAGCTTTCTTT
NA,TRBV18,TRBJ1-2,NA,CASSPTVQDGYTF,TGTGCCAGCTCACCAACAGTTCAGGATGGCTACACCTTC
TRBD1,TRBV7-3,TRBJ2-2,NA,CASSPRDRAPGELFF,TGTGCCAGCAGCCCCCGCGACAGGGCTCCCGGGGAGCTGTTTTTT
NA,TRBV5-1,TRBJ1-1,NA,CASSLASMNTEAFF,TGCGCCAGCAGCTTGGCTAGCATGAACACTGAAGCTTTCTTT
NA,TRBV5-4,TRBJ2-7,NA,CASSPKRRSSYEQYF,TGTGCCAGCAGCCCGAAGCGGCGGAGCTCCTACGAGCAGTACTTC
TRBD1,TRBV5-4,TRBJ1-1,NA,CASSFAPGQGNTEAFF,TGTGCCAGCAGTTTTGCTCCGGGACAGGGGAACACTGAAGCTTTCTTT
NA,TRBV6-2/TRBV6-3,TRBJ1-5,NA,CASRPQGTNQPQHF,TGTGCCAGCAGACCTCAGGGTACCAATCAGCCCCAGCATTTT
TRBD1,TRBV5-1,TRBJ1-4,NA,CASSSGQDNEKLFF,TGCGCCAGCAGCTCCGGACAGGACAATGAAAAACTGTTTTTT
TRBD2,TRBV25-1,TRBJ2-7,NA,CASSPAGTSGRGEQYF,TGTGCCAGCAGCCCCGCCGGGACTAGCGGCAGAGGCGAGCAGTACTTC
NA,TRBV28,TRBJ1-4,NA,CASSAPGQTDEKLFF,TGTGCCAGCAGTGCTCCGGGACAAACGGACGAAAAACTGTTTTTT
NA,TRBV5-1,TRBJ1-6,NA,CASSLALSAYSPLHF,TGCGCCAGCAGCTTGGCACTGAGTGCTTATTCACCCCTCCACTTT
NA,TRBV6-5,TRBJ1-2,NA,CASREKLESYGYTF,TGTGCCAGCAGGGAGAAACTTGAAAGCTATGGCTACACCTTC
NA,TRBV19,TRBJ2-7,NA,CASSIEQGMTYEQYF,TGTGCCAGTAGTATAGAACAGGGAATGACCTACGAGCAGTACTTC
NA,TRBV28,TRBJ1-4,NA,CASSFQTAAALPSKLFF,TGTGCCAGCAGTTTCCAAACCGCGGCGGCCCTTCCATCGAAACTGTTTTTT
TRBD2,TRBV19,TRBJ2-6,few,CASSFGGISSGANVLTF,TGTGCCAGTAGCTTCGGGGGGATAAGCTCTGGGGCCAACGTCCTGACTTTC
NA,TRBV24-1,TRBJ2-3,NA,CATSEATDTQYF,TGTGCCACCAGTGAGGCCACAGATACGCAGTATTTT
NA,TRBV27,TRBJ1-1,NA,CASSLLKNTEAFF,TGTGCCAGCAGTTTGCTAAAGAACACTGAAGCTTTCTTT
NA,TRBV9,TRBJ2-7,NA,CASSVGFSANYEQYF,TGTGCCAGCAGCGTAGGCTTCTCCGCTAATTACGAGCAGTACTTC
NA,TRBV7-2,TRBJ1-6,NA,CASSLAFRVEPLHF,TGTGCCAGCAGCTTAGCTTTCAGGGTTGAACCCCTCCACTTT
NA,TRBV30,TRBJ1-3,NA,CAWSERAHTIYF,TGTGCCTGGAGTGAGCGGGCGCACACCATATATTTT
NA,TRBV14,TRBJ2-7,NA,CASSPGRLPYEQYF,TGTGCCAGCAGCCCAGGGAGGCTACCCTACGAGCAGTACTTC
TRBD1,TRBV25-1,TRBJ1-2,NA,CASSDMKQGYLDGYTF,TGTGCCAGCAGTGACATGAAACAGGGGTATCTTGATGGCTACACCTTC
NA,TRBV5-6,TRBJ1-1,NA,CASSSRVLGNTEAFF,TGTGCCAGCAGCTCGAGGGTTTTAGGGAACACTGAAGCTTTCTTT
NA,TRBV30,TRBJ2-7,NA,CAWSTGSSYEQYF,TGTGCCTGGAGTACAGGGAGCTCCTACGAGCAGTACTTC
NA,TRBV5-1,TRBJ2-7,NA,CASSQIGTSSYEQYF,TGCGCCAGCAGCCAAATAGGGACTTCTTCTTACGAGCAGTACTTC
TRBD1,TRBV25-1,TRBJ1-1,NA,CASSDQGDLTEAFF,TGTGCCAGCAGTGACCAGGGGGACCTCACTGAAGCTTTCTTT
NA,TRBV28,TRBJ1-6,many,CASINRNSPLHF,TGTGCCAGTATAAACAGGAATTCACCCCTCCACTTT
NA,TRBV28,TRBJ1-5,NA,CASSFAGNQPQHF,TGTGCCAGCAGTTTTGCGGGCAATCAGCCCCAGCATTTT
TRBD2,TRBV5-1,TRBJ2-1,NA,CASSLEGRAHYNEQFF,TGCGCCAGCAGCTTGGAGGGGAGGGCTCACTACAATGAGCAGTTCTTC
NA,TRBV5-5,TRBJ1-2,NA,CASSPDGRTGYTF,TGTGCCAGCAGCCCCGACGGGAGGACCGGCTACACCTTC
TRBD2,TRBV7-6,TRBJ2-1,NA,CASSLGTSGPPLNEQFF,TGTGCCAGCAGCTTAGGCACTAGCGGACCTCCCCTCAATGAGCAGTTCTTC
TRBD2,TRBV5-1,TRBJ2-3,NA,CASSLQRREGLDTQYF,TGCGCCAGCAGCTTGCAGCGGCGGGAGGGCCTGGATACGCAGTATTTT
NA,TRBV28,TRBJ1-6,once,CASLGGPTRNSPLHF,TGTGCCAGCCTAGGGGGTCCAACAAGGAATTCACCCCTCCACTTT
NA,TRBV25-1,TRBJ1-1,NA,CASRVKKTANTEAFF,TGTGCCAGCAGGGTAAAAAAGACAGCGAACACTGAAGCTTTCTTT
TRBD2,TRBV7-3,TRBJ2-5,once,CASSLGRTSGSRETQYF,TGTGCCAGCAGCTTGGGGAGGACTAGCGGGAGTAGGGAGACCCAGTACTTC
NA,TRBV28,TRBJ2-7,few,CASSTRQVTYEQYF,TGTGCCAGCAGTACCAGACAGGTAACCTACGAGCAGTACTTC
TRBD2,TRBV7-2,TRBJ2-5,NA,CASSSPPGSGGGETQYF,TGTGCCAGCAGCTCCCCACCGGGGAGCGGGGGAGGCGAGACCCAGTACTTC
TRBD1,TRBV5-1,TRBJ1-2,once,CASSPSQGGNYGYTF,TGCGCCAGCAGCCCCTCACAGGGGGGGAACTATGGCTACACCTTC
TRBD1,TRBV6-1,TRBJ1-4,NA,CASSEAGGEREKLFF,TGTGCCAGCAGTGAAGCAGGGGGCGAGAGGGAAAAACTGTTTTTT
NA,TRBV5-1,TRBJ1-1,once,CASSFPDSNTEAFF,TGCGCCAGCAGCTTCCCAGACTCGAACACTGAAGCTTTCTTT
NA,TRBV5-4,TRBJ1-2,NA,CASSWISTNPGYGYTF,TGTGCCAGCAGCTGGATCTCTACTAACCCCGGCTATGGCTACACCTTC
NA,TRBV7-9,TRBJ2-7,NA,CASSFIRSEYEQYF,TGTGCCAGCAGCTTCATCCGGAGTGAATACGAGCAGTACTTC
TRBD2,TRBV7-2,TRBJ2-7,few,CASSLVGSGLAGAYEQYF,TGTGCCAGCAGCTTAGTCGGATCGGGACTAGCGGGAGCCTACGAGCAGTACTTC
NA,TRBV28,TRBJ2-7,NA,CATSPPHSSYEQYF,TGTGCCACCAGCCCCCCCCACAGCTCCTACGAGCAGTACTTC
NA,TRBV30,TRBJ2-7,few,CAWSTNSEQYF,TGTGCCTGGAGTACTAATTCCGAGCAGTACTTC